This TCR beta chain was sequenced for a study of T cells in Graves' hyperthyroidism and ophthalmopathy. Whole-study context: Peripheral blood draws took place at initial diagnosis, ahead of any treatment.

Orbital computed tomography, thyroid ultrasound, serum thyroxine and TRAb, and clinical symptoms together informed the diagnoses. Trimming left V 2 bases short and J 4 bases short, with 8 bases between. CDR1 is SGHTA and CDR2 is FQGTGA in the germline V gene. This CDR3 is 13 amino acids long. TCR beta CDR3 regions were amplified from RNA transcripts. Primed by the HTBI set, a first-round RT-PCR was run on the TCR CDR3. TCRdb reprocessed the multiplex PCR reads via MiXCR and lists one record per CDR3 protein. The top ten hold under 55% of the sample, which has about half a million distinct CDR3 sequences, about 20% seen once.

What was sequenced was blood. The chain recombines TRBV7-3 with TRBJ2-5, with D uncertain. The source of this sequence is a woman in her 70s with Graves' ophthalmopathy. CDR3 nucleotides: TGTGCCAGCAGCTTAGGATACGCAGAGACCCAGTACTTC. Protein: CASSLGYAETQYF.